A selection of T cell receptor beta chains follows, all from one sample in a study of cytomegalovirus exposure and HLA in healthy donors. TCRdb's table, derived via immunoSEQ multiplex PCR, lists solely in-frame clones and lacks some. This table has some 150,000 clones, approximately 80% appearing once. What was sequenced was PBMCs. The source of these receptors is a male donor in good health and CMV-seronegative. CDR3s include the opening cysteine and the closing phenylalanine or tryptophan. Each record gives: clone size, V gene, J gene, D gene, CDR3 DNA, CDR3 protein. The D gene is left open where the match is weak. The size of a clone is reported for some rows only, either as once, few or many, or as a class for expanded clones.

abundance: NA; v_gene: TRBV7-9; j_gene: TRBJ1-1; d_gene: TRBD1; CDR3nt: TGTGCCAGCAGCGTACTTACAGGGGGGGAAGCTTTCTTT; CDR3aa: CASSVLTGGEAFF
abundance: NA; v_gene: TRBV5-6; j_gene: TRBJ2-7; d_gene: TRBD2; CDR3nt: TGTGCCAGCAGCTTTGGACTAGCGGGGGACTACGAGCAGTACTTC; CDR3aa: CASSFGLAGDYEQYF
abundance: NA; v_gene: TRBV4-1; j_gene: TRBJ1-4; d_gene: TRBD1; CDR3nt: TGCGCCAGCAGCCAAGCCCCAGGACAGGGGGCGCGGGAACTGTTTTTT; CDR3aa: CASSQAPGQGARELFF
abundance: NA; v_gene: TRBV11-2; j_gene: TRBJ1-6; d_gene: NA; CDR3nt: TGTGCCAGCAGTCAAGCCCCCGACTCCTATAATTCACCCCTCCACTTT; CDR3aa: CASSQAPDSYNSPLHF
abundance: NA; v_gene: TRBV11-2; j_gene: TRBJ1-1; d_gene: NA; CDR3nt: TGTGCCAGCAGCTTAGTCGGGGGTGAAGCTTTCTTT; CDR3aa: CASSLVGGEAFF
abundance: NA; v_gene: TRBV7-9; j_gene: TRBJ2-3; d_gene: TRBD1; CDR3nt: TGTGCCAGCAGCTTAGCGGGACAGGGTAGCACAGATACGCAGTATTTT; CDR3aa: CASSLAGQGSTDTQYF
abundance: few; v_gene: TRBV6-5; j_gene: TRBJ2-1; d_gene: TRBD1; CDR3nt: TGTGCCAGCAGTGTGGACAGGGTCCCCTACAATGAGCAGTTCTTC; CDR3aa: CASSVDRVPYNEQFF
abundance: NA; v_gene: TRBV4-2; j_gene: TRBJ1-2; d_gene: NA; CDR3nt: TGTGCCAGCAGGGGGGGGGTTCACGGCTACACCTTC; CDR3aa: CASRGGVHGYTF
abundance: NA; v_gene: TRBV30; j_gene: TRBJ2-2; d_gene: NA; CDR3nt: TGTGCCTGGATGTCTCTGGGACTGGCGGGGGAGCTGTTTTTT; CDR3aa: CAWMSLGLAGELFF
abundance: NA; v_gene: TRBV5-1; j_gene: TRBJ2-1; d_gene: TRBD1; CDR3nt: TGCGCCAGCAGCTCACCAGGGGGATCGTTGGGTGAGCAGTTCTTC; CDR3aa: CASSSPGGSLGEQFF
abundance: NA; v_gene: TRBV7-9; j_gene: TRBJ1-2; d_gene: NA; CDR3nt: TGTGCCAGCAGCTTAGGGGCAGGGAATGGCTACACCTTC; CDR3aa: CASSLGAGNGYTF
abundance: NA; v_gene: TRBV19; j_gene: TRBJ2-7; d_gene: TRBD1; CDR3nt: TGTGCCAGTAGCGAGGGACAGCCTGGCTCCTACGAGCAGTACTTC; CDR3aa: CASSEGQPGSYEQYF
abundance: NA; v_gene: TRBV4-2; j_gene: TRBJ1-6; d_gene: NA; CDR3nt: TGTGCCAGCAGCCAGGAGCGGGACTGGGATAATTCACCCCTCCACTTT; CDR3aa: CASSQERDWDNSPLHF
abundance: NA; v_gene: TRBV25-1; j_gene: TRBJ1-1; d_gene: TRBD1; CDR3nt: TGTGCCAGCAGTGAGGGGACAGGGGGCTTAAGGGGGGCTTTCTTT; CDR3aa: CASSEGTGGLRGAFF
abundance: NA; v_gene: TRBV11-3; j_gene: TRBJ2-2; d_gene: NA; CDR3nt: TGTGCCAGCAGCTTAGTCGGGACCGGGGAGCTGTTTTTT; CDR3aa: CASSLVGTGELFF
abundance: NA; v_gene: TRBV28; j_gene: TRBJ2-7; d_gene: NA; CDR3nt: TGTGCCAGCACAGCAACAGGGATCGACTCCTACGAGCAGTACTTC; CDR3aa: CASTATGIDSYEQYF
abundance: once; v_gene: TRBV13; j_gene: TRBJ2-1; d_gene: NA; CDR3nt: TGTGCCAGCAGCTTAGCCATAGAGGAGGATGAGCAGTTCTTC; CDR3aa: CASSLAIEEDEQFF
abundance: NA; v_gene: TRBV7-2; j_gene: TRBJ2-7; d_gene: NA; CDR3nt: TGTGCCAGCAGCTTATACGGCTACGAGCAGTACTTC; CDR3aa: CASSLYGYEQYF
abundance: NA; v_gene: TRBV11-2; j_gene: TRBJ2-2; d_gene: NA; CDR3nt: TGTGCCAGCAGCCACAACGACGCGAGCGCCACCGGGGAGCTGTTTTTT; CDR3aa: CASSHNDASATGELFF
abundance: NA; v_gene: TRBV4-3; j_gene: TRBJ2-5; d_gene: TRBD2; CDR3nt: TGCGCCAGCAGCCAAACTAGCGGGGGGGCAGGGGAGACCCAGTACTTC; CDR3aa: CASSQTSGGAGETQYF
abundance: NA; v_gene: TRBV6-5; j_gene: TRBJ2-7; d_gene: NA; CDR3nt: TGTGCCAGCCGGGCAGGGGAGTACTCCTACGAGCAGTACTTC; CDR3aa: CASRAGEYSYEQYF
abundance: NA; v_gene: TRBV27; j_gene: TRBJ1-4; d_gene: NA; CDR3nt: TGTGCCAGCAGTCCGCAGGACGGCCTAAGCGGAAAACTGTTTTTT; CDR3aa: CASSPQDGLSGKLFF
abundance: NA; v_gene: TRBV27; j_gene: TRBJ2-1; d_gene: NA; CDR3nt: TGTGCCAGCAGCAGGACAAGCCTTTACAATGAGCAGTTCTTC; CDR3aa: CASSRTSLYNEQFF
abundance: NA; v_gene: TRBV28; j_gene: TRBJ1-1; d_gene: TRBD1; CDR3nt: TGTGCCAGCAGTTTTGGGGACAGGGGGCGCGAACGTGAAGCTTTCTTT; CDR3aa: CASSFGDRGREREAFF
abundance: once; v_gene: TRBV20-1; j_gene: TRBJ2-4; d_gene: TRBD1; CDR3nt: TGCAGTGCACTACAGGGGAGCATTCAGTACTTC; CDR3aa: CSALQGSIQYF
abundance: NA; v_gene: TRBV9; j_gene: TRBJ2-1; d_gene: TRBD2; CDR3nt: TGTGCCAGCAGCCCATGGACTAGCGGGGGTAATGAGCAGTTCTTC; CDR3aa: CASSPWTSGGNEQFF
abundance: NA; v_gene: TRBV19; j_gene: TRBJ1-2; d_gene: NA; CDR3nt: TGTGCCAGTAGTACAGGGGAGGGCTATGGCTACACCTTC; CDR3aa: CASSTGEGYGYTF
abundance: NA; v_gene: TRBV19; j_gene: TRBJ2-2; d_gene: NA; CDR3nt: TGTGCCAGTAGCGAGGGCGGCACCGGGGAGCTGTTTTTT; CDR3aa: CASSEGGTGELFF
abundance: NA; v_gene: TRBV6-6; j_gene: TRBJ1-1; d_gene: NA; CDR3nt: TGTGCCAGCAACTCCAACCCGGGCACTGAAGCTTTCTTT; CDR3aa: CASNSNPGTEAFF
abundance: once; v_gene: TRBV28; j_gene: TRBJ2-1; d_gene: TRBD1; CDR3nt: TGTGCCATACAGGGGATTCTTTACAATGAGCAGTTCTTC; CDR3aa: CAIQGILYNEQFF
abundance: NA; v_gene: TRBV6-6; j_gene: TRBJ1-1; d_gene: TRBD1; CDR3nt: TGTGCCAGCAGTCCGCGAGGGACAGTGAACACTGAAGCTTTCTTT; CDR3aa: CASSPRGTVNTEAFF
abundance: NA; v_gene: TRBV9; j_gene: TRBJ2-3; d_gene: TRBD2; CDR3nt: TGTGCCAGCAGCGTGGTAGCGGGGGGGTTCACAGATACGCAGTATTTT; CDR3aa: CASSVVAGGFTDTQYF
abundance: few; v_gene: TRBV19; j_gene: TRBJ2-1; d_gene: TRBD2; CDR3nt: TGTGCCAGTAGCTGGAAAACTAGCGGGGGGCATGAGCAGTTCTTC; CDR3aa: CASSWKTSGGHEQFF
abundance: once; v_gene: TRBV28; j_gene: TRBJ2-7; d_gene: NA; CDR3nt: TGTGCCAGCAGTTTACAGGGAGGCGAGCAGTACTTC; CDR3aa: CASSLQGGEQYF
abundance: NA; v_gene: TRBV27; j_gene: TRBJ2-7; d_gene: TRBD1; CDR3nt: TGTGCCAGCAGTCGGACAGGGGGCTACGAGCAGTACTTC; CDR3aa: CASSRTGGYEQYF
abundance: NA; v_gene: TRBV2; j_gene: TRBJ2-2; d_gene: NA; CDR3nt: TGTGCCAGCAGTGTACAGCGCGACACCGGGGGGCTGTTTTTT; CDR3aa: CASSVQRDTGGLFF
abundance: NA; v_gene: TRBV4-3; j_gene: TRBJ1-2; d_gene: NA; CDR3nt: TGCGCCAGCAGCCGCAACAGGGCCGGGCTATATGGCTACACCTTC; CDR3aa: CASSRNRAGLYGYTF
abundance: NA; v_gene: TRBV7-2; j_gene: TRBJ1-2; d_gene: NA; CDR3nt: TGTGCCAGCAGCTTATCGAACTATGGCTACACCTTC; CDR3aa: CASSLSNYGYTF
abundance: NA; v_gene: TRBV7-8; j_gene: TRBJ2-3; d_gene: NA; CDR3nt: TGTGCCAGCAGCTTAGGCCCCAGTGGGGCGGGGGATACGCAGTATTTT; CDR3aa: CASSLGPSGAGDTQYF
abundance: NA; v_gene: TRBV13; j_gene: TRBJ2-2; d_gene: NA; CDR3nt: TGTGCCAGCGGGGCGACCGGGGAGCTGTTTTTT; CDR3aa: CASGATGELFF
abundance: NA; v_gene: TRBV2; j_gene: TRBJ1-2; d_gene: NA; CDR3nt: TGTGCCAGCACCAATGACAGGAACTATGGCTACACCTTC; CDR3aa: CASTNDRNYGYTF
abundance: few; v_gene: TRBV6-1; j_gene: TRBJ1-4; d_gene: TRBD1; CDR3nt: TGTGCCTCTCAGGGGGGTGTCGGTGAAAAACTGTTTTTT; CDR3aa: CASQGGVGEKLFF
abundance: NA; v_gene: TRBV27; j_gene: TRBJ2-5; d_gene: NA; CDR3nt: TGTGCCAGCAGTTTAGCCGGGGGACGGCTCCAAGAGACCCAGTACTTC; CDR3aa: CASSLAGGRLQETQYF
abundance: NA; v_gene: TRBV9; j_gene: TRBJ1-1; d_gene: NA; CDR3nt: TGTGCCAGCAGCGTTCCCCAGGGAGGGGACACTGAAGCTTTCTTT; CDR3aa: CASSVPQGGDTEAFF
abundance: NA; v_gene: TRBV4-3; j_gene: TRBJ1-6; d_gene: TRBD1; CDR3nt: TGCGCCAGCAGCCAGCCGGGACAGGGGAATTCACCCCTCCACTTT; CDR3aa: CASSQPGQGNSPLHF
abundance: NA; v_gene: TRBV6-5; j_gene: TRBJ1-3; d_gene: NA; CDR3nt: TGTGCCAGCAGTAAAGGGGGCTCTGGAAACACCATATATTTT; CDR3aa: CASSKGGSGNTIYF